What follows are 18 T cell receptor beta chains derived from one specimen sequenced in a study of T cell repertoires in cytomegalovirus infection. Via MiXCR, TCRdb re-called the reads, giving one row per CDR3 protein. The top ten clones hold around 47% of a sample with roughly 230,000 distinct CDR3 sequences, over 15% of them seen once. The source material was CD8+ T cells from PBMCs. All receptors derive from a human donor in good health (CMV status not recorded). Some clones in this sample may be carry-over from other donors' samples.

This clonotype was counted ten times or more. This chain links TRBV7-2 with TRBJ1-5, with D possibly TRBD1 on 5 matching bases. Trimming left V 5 bases short and J 4 bases short, with 12 bases between. This CDR3 contains 14 residues. Germline loops: CDR1 SGHTA, CDR2 FQGNSA. The CDR3 bases are TGTGCCAGCAGCATCGGGACCGCTAATCAGCCCCAGCATTTT. Protein sequence: CASSIGTANQPQHF.

CDR3 sequence (DNA): TGTGCCAGCATTGGGAGGGTGGAGACCCAGTACTTC. Encoded protein: CASIGRVETQYF. The J gene is TRBJ2-5, the V gene TRBV2; 7 bases match TRBD2. The CDR3 length is 12 residues. V lost 7 bases to trimming and J lost 5 bases; unmatched junction nucleotides: 4. Germline CDR1 and CDR2: SNHLY and FYNNEI. The full variable domain, its missing parts supplied by reference TRBV2 and TRBJ2-5, is EPEVTQTPSHQVTQMGQEVILRCVPISNHLYFYWYRQILGQKVEFLVSFYNNEISEKSEIFDDQFSVERPDGSNFTLKIRSTKLEDSAMYFCASIGRVETQYFGPGTRLLVL.

This clonotype was recorded a few times. The chain joins TRBV2 to TRBJ1-1; no clear D. CDR1 and CDR2 (germline): SNHLY, FYNNEI. CDR3 length: 11 residues. Trimming stripped 3 bases from V and 4 bases from J, with 3 bases between. The CDR3 nucleotides are TGTGCCAGCAGTGAGACCACTGAAGCTTTCTTT. It yields the protein CASSETTEAFF. Full variable domain (rest looked up from reference TRBV2 and TRBJ1-1): EPEVTQTPSHQVTQMGQEVILRCVPISNHLYFYWYRQILGQKVEFLVSFYNNEISEKSEIFDDQFSVERPDGSNFTLKIRSTKLEDSAMYFCASSETTEAFFGQGTRLTVV.

This clonotype occurred a few times. The CDR3 sequence is CSARERGSPQHF. In DNA, the CDR3 is TGCAGTGCTAGAGAGAGGGGATCTCCCCAGCATTTT. The V and J genes are TRBV20-1 and TRBJ1-5, with D perhaps matching TRBD1 (5 bases). The germline CDR1 and CDR2 sequences are DFQATT and SNEGSKA (reference sequence). The CDR3 sequence is 12 residues long. Between the trimmed V and J ends, which lost 0 bases and 10 bases, there was a span of 10 bases.

This clonotype was seen many times. The chain has TRBV12-3 or TRBV12-4 and TRBJ1-2; 10 bases fit TRBD1. The CDR3 is 17 residues long. The trim removed 4 bases at V and 5 bases at J, leaving 13 bases unmatched. The CDR3 bases are TGTGCCAGCAGTTCGGGGACAGGGGAGATTGGGGTTTATGGCTACACCTTC. Residues: CASSSGTGEIGVYGYTF.

This clonotype was recorded many times. The V call is TRBV7-2, the J call TRBJ2-1; D remains ambiguous. The CDR3 has 12 amino acids. Germline loops: CDR1 SGHTA, CDR2 FQGNSA. Deletions cut 5 bases from V and 7 bases from J, with 9 bases between. CDR3 residues: CASSLSGNEQFF. The CDR3 DNA follows: TGTGCCAGCAGCCTAAGTGGGAATGAGCAGTTCTTC.

This clonotype was seen at least ten times. The J gene is TRBJ2-3, the V gene TRBV7-2; 7 bases line up with TRBD1. Germline CDR1 is SGHTA and CDR2 is FQGNSA. The CDR3 has 16 residues. With 5 bases clipped from V and 2 bases from J, the junction kept 10 bases outside the gene matches. In DNA form, the CDR3 reads TGTGCCAGCAGCAACGGGAAGGGACAGATCACAGATACGCAGTATTTT. Residues: CASSNGKGQITDTQYF.

This clonotype was found many times. The chain links TRBV7-2 to TRBJ2-5; perhaps TRBD2 as D (5 bases). CDR3 size: 13 residues. The V gene's germline CDR1 is SGHTA and CDR2 FQGNSA. Trimming left V 2 bases short and J 5 bases short, with 9 bases between. CDR3 residues: CASSLLAVETQYF. The CDR3 nucleotides are TGTGCCAGCAGCTTACTAGCTGTGGAGACCCAGTACTTC.

This rearrangement joins TRBV2 to TRBJ2-2; D not certain. Between the trimmed V and J ends, which lost 2 bases and 4 bases, there was a span of 5 bases. The CDR3 has 13 amino acids. Per germline, CDR1 SNHLY and CDR2 FYNNEI. The CDR3 protein is CASSERFTGELFF. CDR3 sequence (DNA): TGTGCCAGCAGTGAAAGGTTCACCGGGGAGCTGTTTTTT.

At least ten counts were recorded for this clonotype. The chain links TRBV12-3 or TRBV12-4 to TRBJ2-7; tentatively, D is TRBD1 or TRBD2 (5 bases each). The CDR3 runs to 16 residues. V lost 8 bases and J 3 bases, leaving 23 bases between the germline ends. In nucleotides, the CDR3 is TGTGCCAGCCCCCGGACCGTACGGGGACGAGTCTACGAGCAGTACTTC. It codes for CASPRTVRGRVYEQYF.

This clonotype appeared a few times. The J gene is TRBJ2-7, the V gene TRBV2; D is undetermined. V dropped 6 bases and J dropped 1 base, with 7 bases sitting between them. The CDR3 has 12 amino acids. Germline values: CDR1 SNHLY, CDR2 FYNNEI. CDR3 residues: CASRNPSYEQYF. The CDR3 DNA reads TGTGCCAGCAGAAATCCGTCCTACGAGCAGTACTTC.

This clonotype has ten or more counts. V and J are TRBV7-8 and TRBJ1-1, with D possibly TRBD1 on 6 matching bases. CDR1 SGHVS and CDR2 FQNEAQ come from the germline V gene. CDR3 length: 14 residues. V gave up 7 bases and J gave up 2 bases, with 14 bases separating them. The chain's CDR3 is CASTPYGGNTEAFF. The CDR3 nucleotides are TGTGCCAGCACCCCTTATGGGGGCAACACTGAAGCTTTCTTT.

This clonotype occurred many times. For the CDR3, the DNA is TGCGCCAGCAGCCAAGAAAAGGGGACAGGGTACGAGCAGTACTTC. Residues: CASSQEKGTGYEQYF. The rearrangement joins TRBV4-1 to TRBJ2-7, with TRBD1 matching 9 bases. There are 15 residues in the CDR3. Germline V gene sequence: CDR1 MGHRA, CDR2 YSYEKL. Trimming at V came to 0 bases and at J to 4 bases, leaving 4 bases not matched to a gene.

The chain carries TRBV5-6 and TRBJ1-4; D remains unclear. The CDR3 is 13 amino acids. V was shortened by 4 bases and J by 6 bases, with 10 bases between the two germline ends. Germline V gives CDR1 SGHDT, CDR2 YYEEEE. CDR3 sequence: CASSPVSDEKLFF. The CDR3 DNA sequence: TGTGCCAGCAGCCCTGTGTCGGATGAAAAACTGTTTTTT.

This clonotype was observed a few times. The V call is TRBV4-1, the J call TRBJ1-1, with 7 nucleotides matching TRBD1. This CDR3 contains 16 residues. V was pared by 4 bases and J by 1 base, with 9 bases of the junction left unmatched. The V gene's germline CDR1 is MGHRA and CDR2 YSYEKL. Here the CDR3 reads CASSPYFGTANTEAFF. Written as DNA, the CDR3 is TGCGCCAGCAGCCCCTACTTCGGGACAGCGAACACTGAAGCTTTCTTT.

This clonotype was recorded many times. The rearrangement links TRBV27 to TRBJ1-2; D call uncertain. The CDR3 extends over 15 amino acids. Trimming shortened V by 5 bases and J by 2 bases, and 15 bases separated the two germline ends. Germline CDR1 is MNHEY and CDR2 is SMNVEV (reference sequence). In DNA form, the CDR3 reads TGTGCCAGCAGTCCCCAGGTCCCGGGGAACTATGGCTACACCTTC. Protein product: CASSPQVPGNYGYTF.

This clonotype has just a few counts. The chain employs TRBV5-5 and TRBJ2-2, with D tentatively TRBD1 (5 bases). The CDR3 sequence is 15 residues long. CDR1 and CDR2 (germline): SGHKS, YYEKEE (reference sequence). Trimming left V 6 bases short and J 3 bases short, with 15 bases between. The CDR3 protein is CASIHTPGYTGELFF. For the CDR3, the DNA is TGTGCCAGCATCCATACCCCAGGGTACACCGGGGAGCTGTTTTTT.

The chain couples TRBV6-6 to TRBJ2-7; 12 nucleotides agree with TRBD2. The germline gives CDR1 MNHNY, CDR2 SVGAGI (reference sequence). The V segment lost 6 bases and the J segment 3 bases; nucleotides outside the gene matches: 6. The CDR3 has 15 residues. CDR3 sequence (DNA): TGTGCCAGCAGCTCACAGACTAGCGGGAGCTACGAGCAGTACTTC. This sequence encodes CASSSQTSGSYEQYF.